This TCR beta chain was found in a study of CD4+ T cells in melanoma. Clones were sequenced by immunoSEQ multiplex PCR, and TCRdb holds only the in-frame ones, with some missing. The table records 40,000 to 50,000 clones, roughly 89% of them present only once. Concerning this clone itself: Its cognate antigen is unknown.

The CDR3 spans 14 residues. From germline, CDR1 is SGDLS and CDR2 YYNGEE. V was trimmed by 4 bases and J by 2 bases, leaving 13 bases between them. Study results and limitations: CD8+ T cell, macrophage and B cell function reportedly correlated with neoantigen-specific CD4+ T cells. Diverse differentiation states were reported for melanoma neoantigen-specific CD4+ T cells.

This rearrangement joins TRBV9 to TRBJ2-7; either TRBD1 or TRBD2 may fit D (5 bases each). The sequencing sample was made of peripheral blood. This receptor was obtained from a human donor with melanoma. The CDR3 DNA reads as TGTGCCAGCAGCCCCCGGGAAGGGGCCTACGAGCAGTACTTC. Its translation: CASSPREGAYEQYF.